These T cell receptor beta chains were read from a single sample in a study of regulatory T cells in long-lasting Graves disease. One entry per CDR3 protein results from TCRdb running MiXCR on the multiplex PCR reads. The table records more than 400,000 distinct CDR3 sequences, over 15% of them present only once. This same sample was also part of a study on T cells in Graves' hyperthyroidism and ophthalmopathy.

The sample here was peripheral blood mononuclear cells (PBMCs), taken at new diagnosis, from a patient treated with antithyroid drugs. The origin of the receptors is a woman between 25 and 40 years old with Graves disease. The CDR3 runs from the conserved cysteine through the conserved F or W. A D gene is named only where the DNA matches it firmly. Clone size is shown for a subset of rows, as once, few, many or a class of expanded clone.

TRBJ1-2	TRBV2	many	-	CAIAGVQANYGYTF	TGTGCCATCGCGGGAGTACAGGCTAACTATGGCTACACCTTC
TRBJ2-1	TRBV6-2/TRBV6-3	few	TRBD2	CASRGTSGINNEQFF	TGTGCCAGCAGAGGTACTAGCGGGATAAACAATGAGCAGTTCTTC
TRBJ1-2	TRBV28	many	-	CASSFIVLGQVGGYTF	TGTGCCAGCAGTTTTATAGTGCTGGGGCAGGTAGGCGGCTACACCTTC
TRBJ2-3	TRBV12-3/TRBV12-4	many	-	CASTFALDPRLDTQYF	TGTGCCAGCACCTTTGCCCTGGACCCCCGCTTAGATACGCAGTATTTT
TRBJ2-1	TRBV5-5	few	TRBD1	CASSTGTGVFRSSYNEQFF	TGTGCCAGCAGTACGGGGACAGGGGTGTTTCGAAGCTCCTACAATGAGCAGTTCTTC
TRBJ1-6	TRBV27	-	-	CASSLLPGLNSPLHF	TGTGCCAGCAGTTTACTCCCAGGGTTAAATTCACCCCTCCACTTT
TRBJ1-2	TRBV3-1	many	-	CASSEWGGYTF	TGTGCCAGCTCTGAATGGGGTGGCTACACCTTC
TRBJ2-1	TRBV12-3/TRBV12-4	many	TRBD2	CASSFPASGTNEQFF	TGTGCCAGCAGTTTCCCGGCTAGCGGGACGAATGAGCAGTTCTTC
TRBJ2-7	TRBV28	many	-	CASSLRQHYEQYF	TGTGCCAGCAGTTTGAGGCAGCACTACGAGCAGTACTTC
TRBJ2-1	TRBV3-1	many	-	CASSPTRTYNEQFF	TGTGCCAGCAGCCCGACTAGAACCTACAATGAGCAGTTCTTC
TRBJ2-5	TRBV4-1	few	-	CASSQDPQATQYF	TGCGCCAGCAGCCAAGATCCCCAGGCAACCCAGTACTTC
TRBJ2-7	TRBV28	many	TRBD1	CASSYRGSSYEQYF	TGTGCCAGCAGTTACAGGGGAAGCTCCTACGAGCAGTACTTC
TRBJ1-1	TRBV12-3/TRBV12-4	many	-	CASMREINTEAFF	TGTGCCAGCATGAGGGAGATCAACACTGAAGCTTTCTTT
TRBJ1-2	TRBV10-2	many	-	CASSESTGKRYGYTF	TGCGCCAGCAGTGAGAGTACAGGGAAACGCTATGGCTACACCTTC
TRBJ2-5	TRBV7-9	many	-	CASSSFRGGRETQYF	TGTGCCAGCAGCTCATTTCGGGGCGGGCGAGAGACCCAGTACTTC
TRBJ2-1	TRBV28	many	-	CASSGDRWGQGQASGRNEQFF	TGTGCCAGCAGCGGGGATCGTTGGGGACAGGGGCAAGCTAGCGGGAGAAATGAGCAGTTCTTC
TRBJ2-7	TRBV20-1	few	TRBD2	CSAYPRTSGSGDEQYF	TGCAGTGCTTATCCCCGGACTAGCGGGTCTGGCGACGAGCAGTACTTC
TRBJ1-1	TRBV5-6	few	TRBD1	CASSPPNRGTGAFF	TGTGCCAGCAGCCCCCCGAACAGGGGGACGGGGGCTTTCTTT
TRBJ2-1	TRBV11-3	many	-	CASSLGKPSRSQGNEQFF	TGTGCCAGCAGCTTAGGTAAACCCTCCCGGAGCCAGGGGAATGAGCAGTTCTTC
TRBJ1-2	TRBV20-1	many	-	CSGGARGAYGYTF	TGCAGTGGGGGCGCGAGAGGGGCGTATGGCTACACCTTC
TRBJ2-2	TRBV4-2	many	-	CASSQVGAFERSNTGELFF	TGTGCCAGCAGCCAAGTTGGGGCCTTCGAGCGATCGAACACCGGGGAGCTGTTTTTT
TRBJ1-5	TRBV19	-	-	CARRPRHRRHF	TGTGCCAGAAGACCCAGGCACCGCCGGCATTTT
TRBJ2-2	TRBV20-1	few	TRBD2	CSARPDLSGRGAGELFF	TGCAGTGCTAGGCCCGATTTAAGCGGGAGGGGGGCCGGGGAGCTGTTTTTT
TRBJ2-3	TRBV5-1	many	-	CASSFSSAVADTQYF	TGCGCCAGCAGCTTTTCCTCGGCCGTCGCAGATACGCAGTATTTT
TRBJ2-7	TRBV19	few	TRBD1	CASSDRGPSYEQYF	TGTGCCAGTTCGGACAGGGGGCCTTCCTACGAGCAGTACTTC
TRBJ1-1	TRBV28	many	-	CASSLYDSAFF	TGTGCCAGCAGTTTATACGACTCAGCTTTCTTT
TRBJ2-7	TRBV12-3/TRBV12-4	many	-	CASSLDRGGSEQYF	TGTGCCAGCAGTCTAGACAGGGGAGGGTCCGAGCAGTACTTC
TRBJ2-6	TRBV18	-	-	CASSPLFLSGANVLTF	TGTGCCAGCTCACCACTCTTCCTCTCTGGGGCCAACGTCCTGACTTTC
TRBJ2-7	TRBV20-1	many	TRBD1	CSAEPDRGSSYEQYF	TGCAGTGCTGAACCGGACAGGGGGTCCTCCTACGAGCAGTACTTC
TRBJ1-1	TRBV6-2/TRBV6-3	many	-	CASSYHPQRNTEAFF	TGTGCCAGCAGTTACCATCCCCAACGGAACACTGAAGCTTTCTTT
TRBJ2-3	TRBV28	many	-	CASEGEQRGSTDTQYF	TGTGCCAGCGAGGGGGAGCAGAGGGGAAGCACAGATACGCAGTATTTT
TRBJ1-2	TRBV16	few	-	CASSQTALGGQDYGYTF	TGTGCCAGCAGCCAAACGGCCCTCGGGGGGCAGGACTATGGCTACACCTTC
TRBJ1-2	TRBV5-8	-	-	CASSRSGVANYGYTF	TGTGCCAGCAGCCGTTCTGGTGTAGCTAACTATGGCTACACCTTC
TRBJ2-3	TRBV6-1	-	TRBD1	CASKPGTGVADTQYF	TGTGCCAGCAAACCCGGGACAGGGGTGGCAGATACGCAGTATTTT
TRBJ2-7	TRBV27	few	-	CASSKTILVHEQYF	TGTGCCAGCAGTAAAACCATCTTAGTGCACGAGCAGTACTTC
TRBJ2-2	TRBV11-2	many	-	CASSGPNTGELFF	TGTGCCAGCAGCGGACCGAACACCGGGGAGCTGTTTTTT